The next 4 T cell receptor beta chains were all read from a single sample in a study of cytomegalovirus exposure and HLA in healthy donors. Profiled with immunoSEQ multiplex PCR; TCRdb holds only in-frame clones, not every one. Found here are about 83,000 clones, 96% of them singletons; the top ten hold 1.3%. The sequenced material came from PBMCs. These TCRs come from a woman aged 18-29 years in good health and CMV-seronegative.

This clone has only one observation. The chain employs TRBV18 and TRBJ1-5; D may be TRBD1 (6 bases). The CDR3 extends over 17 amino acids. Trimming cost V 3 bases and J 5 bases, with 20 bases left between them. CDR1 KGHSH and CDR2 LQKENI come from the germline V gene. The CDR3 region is CASSPTGQSDFYQPQHF. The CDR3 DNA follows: TGTGCCAGCTCACCTACTGGACAGTCCGATTTTTATCAGCCCCAGCATTTT.

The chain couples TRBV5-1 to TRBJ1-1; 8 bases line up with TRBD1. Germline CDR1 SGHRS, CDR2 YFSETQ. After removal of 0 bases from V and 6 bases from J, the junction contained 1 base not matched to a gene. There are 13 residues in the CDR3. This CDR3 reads CASSLAGQAEAFF. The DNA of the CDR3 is TGCGCCAGCAGCTTGGCGGGACAGGCTGAAGCTTTCTTT.

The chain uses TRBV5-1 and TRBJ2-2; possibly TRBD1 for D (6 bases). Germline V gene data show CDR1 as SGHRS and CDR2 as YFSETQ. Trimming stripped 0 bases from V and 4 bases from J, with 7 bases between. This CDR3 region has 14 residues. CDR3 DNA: TGCGCCAGCAGCTTGGTAGGGGGCACCGGGGAGCTGTTTTTT. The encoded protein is CASSLVGGTGELFF.

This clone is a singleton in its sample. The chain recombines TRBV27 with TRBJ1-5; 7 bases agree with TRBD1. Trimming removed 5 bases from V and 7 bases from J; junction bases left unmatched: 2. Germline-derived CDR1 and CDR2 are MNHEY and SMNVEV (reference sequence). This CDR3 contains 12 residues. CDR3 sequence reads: CASSLRGQPQHF. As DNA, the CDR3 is TGTGCCAGCAGTCTCAGGGGGCAGCCCCAGCATTTT.